This passage covers 25 T cell receptor beta chains from one sample sequenced in a study of T cells after yellow fever vaccination. MiXCR, applied by TCRdb to the 5' RACE reads, yields one record per CDR3 protein. This table holds 500,000 to 650,000 distinct CDR3 sequences, around a sixth found once. The material sequenced was PBMCs, taken 5 to 6 days after the first yellow fever vaccination. The source of these receptors is a man aged 18 to 29 who received the YFV17D yellow fever vaccine.

V gene TRBV7-3 combines with J gene TRBJ2-1; 7 bases align to TRBD2. In germline, CDR1 is SGHTA, CDR2 FQGTGA. The CDR3 extends over 13 amino acids. The V segment lost 5 bases and the J segment 6 bases; nucleotides outside the gene matches: 4. CDR3 sequence: CASSGGTTNEQFF. CDR3 bases: TGTGCCAGCAGCGGCGGGACTACCAATGAGCAGTTCTTC.

The J gene is TRBJ2-6, the V gene TRBV7-6; D call uncertain. Per germline, CDR1 SGHVS and CDR2 FNYEAQ. The CDR3 consists of 14 residues. Trimming removed 5 bases from V and 3 bases from J, with 8 bases in between. CDR3 sequence reads: CASSRRIGANVLTF. CDR3 sequence (DNA): TGTGCCAGCAGCAGAAGAATTGGGGCCAACGTCCTGACTTTC. Full variable domain (rest looked up from reference TRBV7-6 and TRBJ2-6): GAGVSQSPRYKVTKRGQDVALRCDPISGHVSLYWYRQALGQGPEFLTYFNYEAQQDKSGLPNDRFSAERPEGSISTLTIQRTEQRDSAMYRCASSRRIGANVLTFGAGSRLTVL.

The genes are TRBV21-1 and TRBJ2-7; the table assigns TRBD2, which was not confirmed against the DNA. TRBV21-1 is given as a pseudogene. The length of the CDR3 is 14 residues. The CDR3 region has the DNA TGTGCCAGCAGCGCCCGTTCGTCGCCGCGGGAGCAGTACGTC. Translated: CASSARSSPREQYV.

The rearrangement joins TRBV11-2 to TRBJ2-2; 7 nucleotides agree with TRBD1. The germline gives CDR1 SGHAT, CDR2 FQNNGV. With 5 bases clipped from V and 0 bases from J, the junction kept 3 bases outside the gene matches. This CDR3 is 15 amino acids long. The CDR3 coding sequence is TGTGCCAGCAGCGCCGGACAGGCGAACACCGGGGAGCTGTTTTTT. Amino acids: CASSAGQANTGELFF. Complete variable domain (other parts from reference TRBV11-2 and TRBJ2-2): EAGVAQSPRYKIIEKRQSVAFWCNPISGHATLYWYQQILGQGPKLLIQFQNNGVVDDSQLPKDRFSAERLKGVDSTLKIQPAKLEDSAVYLCASSAGQANTGELFFGEGSRLTVL.

This rearrangement joins TRBV12-3 or TRBV12-4 to TRBJ2-1, with D possibly being TRBD1 (5 bases). CDR3 length equals 11 residues. Trimming left V 5 bases short and J 8 bases short, with 7 bases between. The CDR3 protein is CASSRTHEQFF. The CDR3 region has the DNA TGTGCCAGCAGTAGGACACATGAGCAGTTCTTC.

The table lists this clonotype with a few counts. The V call is TRBV7-2, the J call TRBJ2-3; D is perhaps TRBD1 (6 bases). Germline V gene lookup returns CDR1 SGHTA and CDR2 FQGNSA. This CDR3 region has 15 residues. V was pared by 5 bases and J by 6 bases, with 18 bases between. This chain's CDR3 is CASSPDPRGMDTQYF. CDR3 bases: TGTGCCAGCAGCCCGGACCCCAGGGGAATGGATACGCAGTATTTT.

The chain carries TRBV5-5 and TRBJ2-5; the D call may be TRBD1 or TRBD2 (5 bases each). Trimming pared 4 bases from V and 1 base from J, leaving 17 bases between. CDR3 length equals 16 residues. Germline assignment: CDR1 SGHKS and CDR2 YYEKEE (reference sequence). The CDR3 nucleotides are TGTGCCAGCAGCCCAGGGATAAGTCTAGCCCAAGAGACCCAGTACTTC. This translates into CASSPGISLAQETQYF.

This clonotype was observed a handful of times. V and J are TRBV4-2 and TRBJ2-5, with TRBD2 matching 11 bases. V shed 0 bases and J 6 bases; nucleotides not matched to a gene: 6. This CDR3 is 16 amino acids long. Germline V CDR1 and CDR2: LGHNA, YNFKEQ. CDR3 in amino acids: CASSQEAGLAGQTQYF. As DNA, the CDR3 is TGTGCCAGCAGCCAAGAGGCCGGACTAGCGGGTCAGACCCAGTACTTC.

The chain is built from TRBV5-1 and TRBJ2-1; D might be TRBD2 (6 bases). Looked up from germline, CDR1 is SGHRS and CDR2 is YFSETQ. The CDR3 consists of 15 residues. Trimming pared 0 bases from V and 6 bases from J, leaving 13 bases between. CDR3 bases: TGCGCCAGCAGCTTGGAGGCGGGGTTCGTCAATGAGCAGTTCTTC. It is translated as CASSLEAGFVNEQFF.

A note on this clonotype: Sequence at one end of the junction differs from germline and may be a read error. The rearrangement links TRBV3-1 to TRBJ1-5; TRBD1 aligns across 7 bases. CDR1 is LGHDT, CDR2 YNNKEL, per germline (reference sequence). The CDR3 totals 19 residues. CDR3: CAISPTRDRGGYSNQPQHF. The CDR3 nucleotides read TGTGCCATCAGCCCAACCCGGGACAGAGGTGGTTATAGCAATCAGCCCCAGCATTTT.

J is TRBJ1-1 and V is TRBV4-2; the D is unclear. Germline CDR1 reads LGHNA; CDR2 reads YNFKEQ. Deletions cut 0 bases from V and 10 bases from J, with 12 bases between. The CDR3 runs to 13 residues. In nucleotides, the CDR3 is TGTGCCAGCAGCCAAGACCGCGACTCTGGAGCTTTCTTT. Protein product: CASSQDRDSGAFF.

This clonotype was counted only a few times. This chain connects TRBV5-8 to TRBJ2-3; the D gene is possibly TRBD1 (5 bases). Looked up from germline, CDR1 is SGHTS and CDR2 is YDEGEE. The ends were cut back, 7 bases at V and 6 bases at J, with 12 bases in the middle. The CDR3 length is 12 residues. The CDR3 DNA sequence: TGTGCCAGCGTTCCAGGGTCGGATACGCAGTATTTT. It encodes CASVPGSDTQYF.

This clonotype was recorded a few times. This chain joins TRBV28 and TRBJ1-4; D ambiguous. Deletions cut 3 bases from V and 4 bases from J, with 9 bases between. Per germline, CDR1 MDHEN and CDR2 SYDVKM. The CDR3 is 14 amino acids. In DNA, the CDR3 is TGTGCCAGCAGTTTGGTTAGTCATAATGAAAAACTGTTTTTT. This codes for CASSLVSHNEKLFF.

This clonotype was observed at least ten times. CDR3 protein: CASSQDRGGGHQPQHF. The CDR3 coding sequence is TGCGCCAGCAGCCAAGATCGTGGTGGAGGACATCAGCCCCAGCATTTT. The chain employs TRBV4-3 and TRBJ1-5; D is unclear. The CDR3 spans 16 residues. Germline CDR1 is LGHNA and CDR2 is YSLEER. The V end lost 0 bases, the J end lost 5 bases, and 14 bases lay between the germline ends.

The rearrangement links TRBV5-1 to TRBJ2-7; D tentatively reads TRBD1 or TRBD2 (6 bases each). Germline CDR1 and CDR2: SGHRS and YFSETQ. The CDR3 extends over 16 amino acids. The ends were cut back, 3 bases at V and 4 bases at J, with 20 bases in the middle. This CDR3 is CASSSAGWGATYEQYF. DNA for the CDR3: TGCGCCAGCAGCTCGGCCGGATGGGGGGCAACGTACGAGCAGTACTTC.

The rearrangement links TRBV6-2 or TRBV6-3 to TRBJ2-1, with 9 positions matching TRBD1. This CDR3 has 14 residues. V trimming: 7 bases; J trimming: 8 bases; junction bases outside the gene matches: 9. Germline values: CDR1 MNHEY, CDR2 SVGEGT. Written as DNA, the CDR3 is TGTGCCAGCACCACGCAGGGACAGGGTCATGAGCAGTTCTTC. Translation gives CASTTQGQGHEQFF.

This clonotype was seen more than once but under ten times. The V call is TRBV11-2, the J call TRBJ2-4; D perhaps matches TRBD1 (7 bases). This CDR3 region has 15 residues. V lost 1 base, J lost 7 bases, and 14 bases lay in between. CDR1 is SGHAT and CDR2 is FQNNGV in the germline V gene. The CDR3 nucleotides are TGTGCCAGCAGCTTAGTTGACAGGGACTGGAACATTCAGTACTTC. This codes for CASSLVDRDWNIQYF.

Many counts were recorded for this clonotype. The rearrangement links TRBV20-1 to TRBJ2-3; TRBD2 matches at 12 bases. CDR1 and CDR2 from the germline V gene are DFQATT and SNEGSKA (reference sequence). The CDR3 is made up of 14 amino acids. Germline trimming cut 6 bases from V and 2 bases from J; bases unmatched to any gene: 3. In nucleotides, the CDR3 is TGCAGTGCCAGGACTAGCGGGGACACAGATACGCAGTATTTT. Encoded protein: CSARTSGDTDTQYF.

The rearrangement uses TRBV5-1 and TRBJ2-3, with TRBD1 matching over 7 bases. CDR1 and CDR2 (germline): SGHRS, YFSETQ. V shed 4 bases and J 5 bases; nucleotides not matched to a gene: 7. The CDR3 extends over 14 amino acids. The CDR3 protein is CASSHGQDQDTQYF. The CDR3 DNA sequence: TGCGCCAGCAGCCATGGACAGGACCAAGATACGCAGTATTTT.

The rearrangement links TRBV7-9 to TRBJ1-5; unclear D gene. The CDR3 extends over 14 amino acids. Germline V gene lookup returns CDR1 SEHNR and CDR2 FQNEAQ (reference sequence). Trimming removed 6 bases at V and 0 bases at J, with 9 bases between. The CDR3 reads CASSMTSSNQPQHF. In nucleotides, the CDR3 is TGTGCCAGCAGTATGACAAGTAGCAATCAGCCCCAGCATTTT.

This clonotype showed up just a few times. The chain carries TRBV19 and TRBJ2-5; 9 bases line up with TRBD1. After removal of 10 bases from V and 2 bases from J, the junction contained 8 bases not matched to a gene. This CDR3 comprises 14 residues. Per germline, CDR1 LNHDA and CDR2 SQIVND (reference sequence). The CDR3, as DNA: TGTGCCACTGGCCGGGGGACAGGGCAAGAGACCCAGTACTTC. Amino acids: CATGRGTGQETQYF.

The J gene is TRBJ2-5, the V gene TRBV7-8; 9 positions agree with TRBD2. This CDR3 comprises 18 residues. CDR1 is SGHVS, CDR2 FQNEAQ, per germline. V shed 1 base and J 3 bases; nucleotides not matched to a gene: 12. DNA of the CDR3: TGTGCCAGCAGCTTAGTCGCGACTAGCGGCACTCTTAAAGAGACCCAGTACTTC. Amino acids: CASSLVATSGTLKETQYF.

This clonotype occurred a few times. V gene TRBV19 combines with J gene TRBJ1-1; D is uncertain. The CDR3 spans 14 residues. Germline assignment: CDR1 LNHDA and CDR2 SQIVND (reference sequence). The V end lost 8 bases, the J end lost 2 bases, and 15 bases lay between the germline ends. The CDR3: CASGSGVPNTEAFF. The CDR3 nucleotides are TGTGCCAGTGGTTCAGGCGTCCCAAACACTGAAGCTTTCTTT.

This rearrangement joins TRBV7-9 to TRBJ1-5; perhaps TRBD1 as D (6 bases). V lost 5 bases and J lost 4, with 12 bases in between. The CDR3 totals 14 residues. The germline V gene has CDR1 SEHNR and CDR2 FQNEAQ (reference sequence). CDR3 DNA sequence: TGTGCCAGCAGCCCTACAACAGGGAATCAGCCCCAGCATTTT. It translates to CASSPTTGNQPQHF.

This clonotype was seen a few times. The chain links TRBV5-1 to TRBJ1-2; TRBD1 might be the D (5 bases). This CDR3 has 13 residues. Deletions cut 2 bases from V and 7 bases from J, with 12 bases between. Per germline, CDR1 SGHRS and CDR2 YFSETQ. CDR3 amino acids: CASSLDSSSGYTF. In DNA form, the CDR3 reads TGCGCCAGCAGCTTAGACAGTTCAAGTGGCTACACCTTC. Full variable domain (remainder filled in from reference TRBV5-1 and TRBJ1-2): KAGVTQTPRYLIKTRGQQVTLSCSPISGHRSVSWYQQTPGQGLQFLFEYFSETQRNKGNFPGRFSGRQFSNSRSEMNVSTLELGDSALYLCASSLDSSSGYTFGSGTRLTVV.